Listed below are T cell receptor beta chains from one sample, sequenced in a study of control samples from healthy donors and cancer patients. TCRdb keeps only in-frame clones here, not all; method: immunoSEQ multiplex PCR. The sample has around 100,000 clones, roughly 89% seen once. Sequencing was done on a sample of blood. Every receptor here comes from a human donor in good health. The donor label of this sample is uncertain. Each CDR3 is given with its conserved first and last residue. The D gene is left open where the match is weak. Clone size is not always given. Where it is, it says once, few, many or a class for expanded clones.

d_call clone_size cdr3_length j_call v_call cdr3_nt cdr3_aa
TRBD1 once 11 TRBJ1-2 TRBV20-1 TGCAGTGGACAGGGGGGTCATGGCTACACCTTC CSGQGGHGYTF
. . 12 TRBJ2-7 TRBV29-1 TGCAGCGTTGAGGCAGACTCCTACGAGCAGTACTTC CSVEADSYEQYF
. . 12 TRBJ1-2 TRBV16 TGTGCCAGCAGCCAATCTCACTATGGCTACACCTTC CASSQSHYGYTF
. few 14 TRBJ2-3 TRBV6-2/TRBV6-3 TGTGCCAGCAGCCCTGGACGGGCGACAGATACGCAGTATTTT CASSPGRATDTQYF
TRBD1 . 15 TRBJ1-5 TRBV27 TGTGCCAGCAGTTTGACAGGGGAGAAAAATCAGCCCCAGCATTTT CASSLTGEKNQPQHF
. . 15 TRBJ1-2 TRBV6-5 TGTGCCAGCAGTTACTCGACGCCAGGCCTCTATGGCTACACCTTC CASSYSTPGLYGYTF
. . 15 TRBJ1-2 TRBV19 TGTGCCAGTAGTACCGGGACCCTCCTAAACTATGGCTACACCTTC CASSTGTLLNYGYTF
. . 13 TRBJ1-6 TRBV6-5 TGTGCCAGCACCTCGACAGAAAGGTCACCCCTCCACTTT CASTSTERSPLHF
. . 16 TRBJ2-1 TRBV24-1 TGTGCCACCAGTGACCCCGGAATAGAGGTCCATGATGAGCAGTTCTTC CATSDPGIEVHDEQFF
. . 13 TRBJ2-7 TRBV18 TGTGCCAGCTCACCCCGAGGGATCTACGAGCAGTACTTC CASSPRGIYEQYF
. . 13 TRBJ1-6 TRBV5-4 TGTGCCAGCAGCTTGAATGAGAATTCACCCCTCCACTTT CASSLNENSPLHF
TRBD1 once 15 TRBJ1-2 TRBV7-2 TGTGCCAGCAGCAGCAGACAGGGTTCTAACTATGGCTACACCTTC CASSSRQGSNYGYTF
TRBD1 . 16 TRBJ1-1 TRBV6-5 TGTGCCAGCAGTTACTCGAGGACAGGGGGAAACACTGAAGCTTTCTTT CASSYSRTGGNTEAFF
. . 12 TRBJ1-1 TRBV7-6 TGTGCCAGCAGCTTACCTTTCGGGGAAGCTTTCTTT CASSLPFGEAFF
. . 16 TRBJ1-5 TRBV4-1 TGCGCCAGCAGCCAAGATAGCCAGGGAAGGTATCAGCCCCAGCATTTT CASSQDSQGRYQPQHF
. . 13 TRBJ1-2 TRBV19 TGTGCCAGTAGTATGGCCGGGCTGGAAGGCTACACCTTC CASSMAGLEGYTF
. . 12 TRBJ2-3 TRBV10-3 TGTGCCATCAGGGGAGAAACAGATACGCAGTATTTT CAIRGETDTQYF
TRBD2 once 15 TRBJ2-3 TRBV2 TGTGCCAGCAGGGCCCTAGCGGGGGCCGCCGATACGCAGTATTTT CASRALAGAADTQYF
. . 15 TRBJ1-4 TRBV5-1 TGCGCCAGCAGCCCAACTAGGAGGTCTGGCGAAAAACTGTTTTTT CASSPTRRSGEKLFF
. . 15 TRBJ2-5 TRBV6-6 TGTGCCAGCAGTTACGGCCCAAATCAGCAAGAGACCCAGTACTTC CASSYGPNQQETQYF
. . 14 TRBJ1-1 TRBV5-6 TGTGCCAGCAGCTTGTACTCCAGGGACACTGAAGCTTTCTTT CASSLYSRDTEAFF
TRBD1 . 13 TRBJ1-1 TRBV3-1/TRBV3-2 TGTGCCAGCAGCCCCACAGGGGACACTGAAGCTTTCTTT CASSPTGDTEAFF
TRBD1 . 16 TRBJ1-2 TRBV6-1 TGTGCCAGCAGTGACCCGACCGGGACAGGTGCGATTGGCTACACCTTC CASSDPTGTGAIGYTF
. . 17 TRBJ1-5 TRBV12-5 TGTGCTAGTGGTTTGGTACACGCAGGGTACAGCAATCAGCCCCAGCATTTT CASGLVHAGYSNQPQHF
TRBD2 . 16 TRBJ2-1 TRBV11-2 TGTGCCAGCAGCTTAGGAAGCGGGGGGTCCAATGAAGGGCAGTTCTTC CASSLGSGGSNEGQFF
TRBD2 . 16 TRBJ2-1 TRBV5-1 TGCGCCAGCAGCTTCGGGACTAGCGGGGGCTACAATGAGCAGTTCTTC CASSFGTSGGYNEQFF
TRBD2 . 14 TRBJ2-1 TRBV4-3 TGCGCCAGCAGTAGGACTAGCGGATACAATGAGCAGTTCTTC CASSRTSGYNEQFF
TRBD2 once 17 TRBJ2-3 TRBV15 TGTGCCACCAGCCGCCCCGGGGGGGGCCTATTGACCGATACGCAGTATTTT CATSRPGGGLLTDTQYF
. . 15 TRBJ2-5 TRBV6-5 TGTGCCAGCAGTTTACTCTCGGGGGCTCAGGAGACCCAGTACTTC CASSLLSGAQETQYF
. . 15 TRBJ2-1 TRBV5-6 TGTGCCAGCAGCCCATGGACAGCTTCCTACAATGAGCAGTTCTTC CASSPWTASYNEQFF
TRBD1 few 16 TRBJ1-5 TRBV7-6 TGTGCCAGCAGCTTAGATGCGGGACAGGGGAATCAGCCCCAGCATTTT CASSLDAGQGNQPQHF
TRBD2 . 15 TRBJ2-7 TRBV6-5 TGTGCCAGCAGTTACGCGAGCGGGGGCCTCTACGAGCAGTACTTC CASSYASGGLYEQYF
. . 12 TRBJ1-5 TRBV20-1 TGCAGTGCTAGTTCGGGGGATCAGCCCCAGCATTTT CSASSGDQPQHF
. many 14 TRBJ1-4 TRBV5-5 TGTGCCAGCAGCAGCAGGGCAACTAATGAAAAACTGTTTTTT CASSSRATNEKLFF
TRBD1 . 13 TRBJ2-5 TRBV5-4 TGTGCCAGCAGATCGGGACAGCAAGAGACCCAGTACTTC CASRSGQQETQYF
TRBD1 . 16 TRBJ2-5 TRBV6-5 TGTGCCAGCAGTTACCGGGACAGGGGGTTCCAAGAGACCCAGTACTTC CASSYRDRGFQETQYF
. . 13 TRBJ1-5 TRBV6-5 TGTGCCAGCAGGGACACGCAGCGCGAGCCCCAGCATTTT CASRDTQREPQHF
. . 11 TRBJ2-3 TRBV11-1 TGTGCCAGCAGCTTAGGCGACACGCAGTATTTT CASSLGDTQYF
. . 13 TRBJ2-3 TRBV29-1 TGCAGCGTGGAGACACGGGGAGCCGATACGCAGTATTTT CSVETRGADTQYF
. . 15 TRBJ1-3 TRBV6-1 TGTGCCAGCAGTGAAGGGGGAGGGACTGGAAACACCATATATTTT CASSEGGGTGNTIYF
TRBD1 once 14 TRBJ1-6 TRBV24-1 TGTGCCACCAGTGATTCGACAGGGGATTCACCCCTCCACTTT CATSDSTGDSPLHF
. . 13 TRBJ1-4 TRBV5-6 TGTGCCAGCAGCAAAGACAGTCGAGTAAAACTGTTTTTT CASSKDSRVKLFF
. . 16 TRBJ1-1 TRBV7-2 TGTGCCAGCAGCTTAAACGAGCCCAGTCTGCGAACTGAAGCTTTCTTT CASSLNEPSLRTEAFF
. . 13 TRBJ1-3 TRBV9 TGTGCCAGCAGCGTAGCCAGGGGAGACACCATATATTTT CASSVARGDTIYF
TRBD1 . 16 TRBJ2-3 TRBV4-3 TGCGCCAGCAGCCAAGACCGGGACAGGGGAACAGATACGCAGTATTTT CASSQDRDRGTDTQYF
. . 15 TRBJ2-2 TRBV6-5 TGTGCCAGCAGTTACTCGATATTGAACACCGGGGAGCTGTTTTTT CASSYSILNTGELFF
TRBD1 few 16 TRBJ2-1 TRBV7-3 TGTGCCAGCAGCTTAAGCCGGGACAGGGGTAGCAATGAGCAGTTCTTC CASSLSRDRGSNEQFF